The clone carrying this T cell receptor beta chain was detected a few times. The sample is drawn from a study of blood T cell repertoires in COVID-19. Study-wide background: Italy, Spain and the United States were the sources of the convalescent and acute COVID-19 samples. T cells, B-cell-depleted T cells, or PBMCs provided the cDNA or gDNA that served as material.

Authors' methods: The assay estimated nucleated cells by amplifying reference gene primers. Here immunoSEQ multiplex PCR was the method, and the copy in TCRdb shows in-frame clones only, minus some. That table supplies the V and J calls and clone size; D and trimming were determined from the DNA. The sample includes about 120,000 clones, approximately 80% seen only once; the top ten take 9% to 13%. The sequencing input was peripheral blood. The source is a human donor in a cohort sampled during active COVID-19.

CDR3 sequence: CSVSGREQYF. The CDR3 nucleotides are TGCAGCGTTTCAGGGAGGGAGCAGTACTTC. The chain uses TRBV29-1 and TRBJ2-7; tentative D call: TRBD2 (6 bases). CDR1 and CDR2 from the germline V gene are SQVTM and ANQGSEA. The CDR3 is 10 amino acids. Trimming left V 5 bases short and J 7 bases short, with 9 bases between.